The next 2 T cell receptor beta chains were all read from a single sample in a study of glioma-infiltrating T cells. The iRepertoire nested amplicon-rescue multiplex PCR amplified TCR alpha and beta CDR3s from RNA. TCRdb passed the multiplex PCR reads through MiXCR, listing each CDR3 protein once. The sample has about 140,000 distinct CDR3 sequences, approximately 39% seen once. The specimen sequenced was glioma tissue, nonneoplastic brain tissue, or PBMCs (not recorded which). The receptors shown here come from a human donor with low-grade glioma or glioblastoma, undergoing nonglioma brain surgery, or in good health (not recorded which).

The chain joins TRBV7-6 to TRBJ1-5, with D hard to call. There are 15 residues in the CDR3. In germline, CDR1 is SGHVS, CDR2 FNYEAQ. Trimming removed 1 base at V and 5 bases at J, with 12 bases between. The CDR3 DNA follows: TGTGCCAGCAGCTTAGAGGTTGGACCGGATCAGCCCCAGCATTTT. Its translation: CASSLEVGPDQPQHF.

This clonotype was observed a handful of times. This rearrangement joins TRBV10-2 to TRBJ1-2; no firm D call. This CDR3 region has 11 residues. V gave up 6 bases and J gave up 8 bases, with 10 bases separating them. CDR1 is WSHSY and CDR2 is SAAADI in the germline V gene. The CDR3 loop is CASRDIYGYTF. The CDR3 DNA follows: TGCGCCAGCAGGGATATTTACGGCTACACCTTC.